This T cell receptor beta chain was sequenced during a study of T cells after yellow fever vaccination. General study points: Booster sampling recovered most clones from primary vaccination (96% CD4, over 75% CD8).

TCRdb itself ran the 5' RACE reads through MiXCR, one entry per CDR3 protein. The profile shows some 350,000 distinct CDR3 sequences, 6.2% of them singletons. The CDR3 length is 17 residues. CDR1 is GTSNPN and CDR2 is SVGIG in the germline V gene (reference sequence). V was pared by 0 bases and J by 5 bases, with 10 bases of the junction left unmatched. Comments on this clonotype: Its antigen is currently unknown.

The input for sequencing was PBMCs, taken 5 days after the yellow fever booster vaccination. This receptor was taken from a man aged 30 to 45 who received the YFV17D yellow fever vaccine. V is TRBV30 and J is TRBJ2-3, with TRBD1 matching 11 bases. The CDR3 spells CAWSVWTGGQGRDTQYF. CDR3 bases: TGTGCCTGGAGTGTATGGACAGGGGGCCAGGGGAGAGATACGCAGTATTTT.